The 22 T cell receptor beta chains reported below all come from one sample, sequenced in a study of CD8 T cells in ankylosing spondylitis. TCRdb analysed the 5' RACE reads with MiXCR anew, one entry per CDR3 protein. The sample lists 200,000 to 300,000 distinct CDR3 sequences; about 9.1% were seen once. The specimen was blood, either unsorted or a sorted T cell fraction (not recorded which). The receptors were sampled from a male donor with ankylosing spondylitis or in good health (not recorded which).

Many counts were recorded for this clonotype. V usage is TRBV9 and J usage is TRBJ2-2, with 10 bases that match TRBD1. Germline V gene sequence: CDR1 SGDLS, CDR2 YYNGEE. The junction had 3 bases not matched to a gene; V was cut back by 0 bases and J by 4 bases. The CDR3 covers 16 residues. CDR3 sequence reads: CASSVEGQGSTGELFF. CDR3 bases: TGTGCCAGCAGCGTAGAGGGACAGGGGTCCACCGGGGAGCTGTTTTTT.

As to this clonotype: A much bigger clone sits one base away, suggesting this may be a read error. Because it lacks the conserved phenylalanine or tryptophan at the end, this CDR3 is likely a read error. The V gene is TRBV11-2, the J gene TRBJ2-1, with D possibly matching TRBD2 (6 bases). The CDR3 covers 15 residues. Germline V CDR1 and CDR2: SGHAT, FQNNGV. The V gene lost 1 base and the J gene lost 4 bases, with 11 bases spanning the gap. The CDR3 here is CASSLAGSAYNEQFS. The DNA of the CDR3 is TGTGCCAGCAGCTTAGCCGGGAGTGCGTACAATGAGCAGTTCTCC.

This clonotype was seen repeatedly, ten times or more. This chain links TRBV7-9 with TRBJ2-2; unclear D gene. The CDR3 covers 9 residues. The V gene's germline CDR1 is SEHNR and CDR2 FQNEAQ (reference sequence). CDR3 in DNA: TGTGCTTTGACCGGGGAGCTGTTTTTT. Amino acids: CALTGELFF.

This clonotype was seen repeatedly, ten times or more. CDR3 in DNA: TGCAGCGTTGCCCCGACAGGGACTGAAGCTTTCTTT. Its translation: CSVAPTGTEAFF. V and J are TRBV29-1 and TRBJ1-1; 7 nucleotides match TRBD1. V was pared by 4 bases and J by 5 bases, with 4 bases of the junction left unmatched. Germline CDR1 is SQVTM and CDR2 is ANQGSEA. The CDR3 extends over 12 amino acids.

This clonotype appeared a few times. The rearrangement links TRBV12-3 or TRBV12-4 to TRBJ2-7, with 9 nucleotides matching TRBD2. Germline trimming cut 6 bases from V and 2 bases from J; bases unmatched to any gene: 5. The CDR3 runs to 14 residues. In nucleotides, the CDR3 is TGTGCCAGCAGCCGGGCTAGCGGGGCCTACGAGCAGTACTTC. Its protein product is CASSRASGAYEQYF.

This clonotype was seen repeatedly, ten times or more. The rearrangement links TRBV7-2 to TRBJ1-6; D call uncertain. The CDR3 extends over 15 amino acids. The germline V gene encodes CDR1 SGHTA and CDR2 FQGNSA. With 0 bases removed from V and 7 bases from J, the gap between germline ends came to 10 bases. The CDR3 DNA sequence: TGTGCCAGCAGCTTAGCGCGGGCGCGGAATTCACCCCTCCACTTT. The encoded protein is CASSLARARNSPLHF.

The table lists this clonotype with many counts. The gene calls are TRBV5-6 and TRBJ2-1; 9 nucleotides align to TRBD2. This CDR3 spans 16 amino acids. Trimming at V came to 1 base and at J to 10 bases, leaving 12 bases not matched to a gene. The germline CDR1 and CDR2 sequences are SGHDT and YYEEEE. The CDR3 bases are TGTGCCAGCAGCTTGTTCGGCGGGAGGGCAAAGAAAGAGCAGTTCTTC. The encoded protein is CASSLFGGRAKKEQFF.

This clonotype has a count of ten or more. J is TRBJ2-7 and V is TRBV5-1; a weak D match, TRBD1 (5 bases). Trimming pared 4 bases from V and 7 bases from J, leaving 15 bases between. Germline V gene data show CDR1 as SGHRS and CDR2 as YFSETQ. The CDR3 contains 13 residues. CDR3 amino acids: CASSVGASGEQYF. CDR3 in DNA: TGCGCCAGCAGCGTAGGGGCCTCAGGGGAGCAGTACTTC.

The V call is TRBV19, the J call TRBJ2-7; 8 bases align to TRBD1. V dropped 5 bases and J dropped 1; count of bases not matched to a gene: 7. In germline, CDR1 is LNHDA, CDR2 SQIVND (reference sequence). The CDR3 is made up of 15 amino acids. This CDR3 reads CASSARDRRSYEQYF. As DNA, the CDR3 is TGTGCCAGTAGTGCCCGGGACAGGCGTTCCTACGAGCAGTACTTC.

On this clonotype itself: Given a much more abundant clone one base away, this may be a read error. V and J are TRBV2 and TRBJ2-1; 11 bases line up with TRBD2. J gave up 7 bases and V 3 bases, and 5 bases lay outside the gene matches. Germline V gives CDR1 SNHLY, CDR2 FYNNEI. The CDR3 is made up of 15 amino acids. CDR3 DNA sequence: TGTGCCAGCAGTGATGGTCCTAGCGGGAGGAATGAGCAGTTCTTC. It translates to CASSDGPSGRNEQFF.

Ten or more counts support this clonotype. One end of the junction fails to match germline, which may point to a read error. The V call is TRBV29-1, the J call TRBJ2-1; tentatively, D is TRBD1 (5 bases). From germline, CDR1 is SQVTM and CDR2 ANQGSEA. The CDR3 is 13 amino acids. In DNA form, the CDR3 reads TGCAGCGTTGACACAGGAGTTATGAATGGGCAGTTCTTC. Amino acids: CSVDTGVMNGQFF.

The chain has TRBV9 and TRBJ2-6, with D perhaps TRBD2 (7 bases). V gave up 3 bases and J gave up 4 bases, with 11 bases separating them. Germline V gene data show CDR1 as SGDLS and CDR2 as YYNGEE. This CDR3 comprises 15 residues. For the CDR3, the DNA is TGTGCCAGCAGCGCCCCGGGGGGCGGGGCCAACGTCCTGACTTTC. The encoded protein is CASSAPGGGANVLTF.

This clonotype has a count of ten or more. The chain recombines TRBV29-1 with TRBJ2-1, with 9 positions matching TRBD1. The V and J ends lost 1 base and 3 bases, in that order; junction bases with no gene match: 4. Germline V gene data show CDR1 as SQVTM and CDR2 as ANQGSEA. The CDR3 contains 15 residues. In DNA, the CDR3 is TGCAGCGTTGAAGGGACAGGGGAAAACTACAATGAGCAGTTCTTC. This encodes CSVEGTGENYNEQFF.

This clonotype occurred a few times. This chain connects TRBV12-3 or TRBV12-4 to TRBJ2-5; D remains unclear. The CDR3 spans 14 residues. V was clipped by 3 bases and J by 7 bases, with 15 bases between them. The CDR3: CASSFKETSGTQYF. In DNA, the CDR3 is TGTGCCAGCAGTTTTAAGGAGACGTCTGGGACCCAGTACTTC.

This clonotype was recorded at least ten times. The V call is TRBV7-9, the J call TRBJ1-5, with 8 bases lining up with TRBD1. From germline, CDR1 is SEHNR and CDR2 FQNEAQ (reference sequence). The CDR3 covers 15 residues. V lost 2 bases to trimming and J lost 4 bases; unmatched junction nucleotides: 4. The CDR3 spells CASSLSDRVNQPQHF. CDR3 bases: TGTGCCAGCAGCTTATCGGACAGGGTTAATCAGCCCCAGCATTTT.

This clonotype has a handful of counts. The chain joins TRBV3-1 to TRBJ2-2; D possibly corresponds to TRBD1 (5 bases). The CDR3 extends over 14 amino acids. Germline loops: CDR1 LGHDT, CDR2 YNNKEL (reference sequence). V lost 4 bases and J 3 bases, leaving 9 bases between the germline ends. CDR3: CASSPPQDTGELFF. The CDR3 coding sequence is TGTGCCAGCAGCCCACCACAGGACACCGGGGAGCTGTTTTTT. The variable domain in full, completed from reference TRBV3-1 and TRBJ2-2, reads DTAVSQTPKYLVTQMGNDKSIKCEQNLGHDTMYWYKQDSKKFLKIMFSYNNKELIINETVPNRFSPKSPDKAHLNLHINSLELGDSAVYFCASSPPQDTGELFFGEGSRLTVL.

The chain links TRBV5-5 to TRBJ1-2; D uncertain. The germline gives CDR1 SGHKS, CDR2 YYEKEE (reference sequence). The CDR3 is made up of 15 amino acids. V lost 1 base to trimming and J lost 2 bases, with 12 bases between them. Written as DNA, the CDR3 is TGTGCCAGCAGCTTGATGGGCCTTCCGAACTATGGCTACACCTTC. This codes for CASSLMGLPNYGYTF.

The chain recombines TRBV5-5 with TRBJ2-1; 7 bases line up with TRBD2. Germline assignment: CDR1 SGHKS and CDR2 YYEKEE (reference sequence). Trimming took 4 bases from V and 3 from J; bases not matched to a gene: 7. The CDR3 extends over 15 amino acids. Here the CDR3 DNA reads TGTGCCAGCAGCCCCGGACTAGTCTGCTACAATGAGCAGTTCTTC. Translated, it gives CASSPGLVCYNEQFF.

This clonotype has a count of ten or more. CDR3 amino acids: CASSLEEGYEQYF. The CDR3 bases are TGTGCCAGCAGCTTAGAAGAGGGGTACGAGCAGTACTTC. The J gene is TRBJ2-7, the V gene TRBV7-2, with D perhaps assigned TRBD1 or TRBD2 (5 bases each). This CDR3 has 13 amino acids. Per germline, CDR1 SGHTA and CDR2 FQGNSA. Deletions cut 1 base from V and 4 bases from J, with 8 bases between.

This clonotype appeared many times. The chain recombines TRBV29-1 with TRBJ1-1; a weak D match, TRBD1 (6 bases). V lost 5 bases, J lost 6 bases, and 16 bases lay in between. This CDR3 spans 13 amino acids. Germline V CDR1 and CDR2: SQVTM, ANQGSEA. DNA for the CDR3: TGCAGCGTTCAGGGGTTTGATACCTCTGAAGCTTTCTTT. Translation gives CSVQGFDTSEAFF.

The chain couples TRBV20-1 to TRBJ2-7; D tentatively reads TRBD1 or TRBD2 (6 bases each). Trimming stripped 1 base from V and 1 base from J, with 8 bases between. Germline V gene sequence: CDR1 DFQATT, CDR2 SNEGSKA (reference sequence). This CDR3 contains 13 residues. CDR3: CSARVGGSYEQYF. CDR3 nucleotides: TGCAGTGCTAGAGTAGGGGGGTCCTACGAGCAGTACTTC.

This sequence joins TRBV12-3 or TRBV12-4 and TRBJ2-3; D unresolved. This CDR3 region has 14 residues. The ends were cut back, 2 bases at V and 2 bases at J, with 8 bases in the middle. CDR3 amino acids: CASSLQPSTDTQYF. CDR3 in DNA: TGTGCCAGCAGTTTACAACCTTCCACAGATACGCAGTATTTT.